Below, 29 T cell receptor beta chains from the same sample are listed, as sequenced in a study of OX40 agonist ivuxolimab in advanced cancers. Method: immunoSEQ multiplex PCR; TCRdb's copy keeps in-frame clones and lacks some. In the table there are 20,000 to 30,000 clones, 75% to 85% of which are singletons. This specimen was CD4+ or CD8+ T cells sorted from blood, taken in a trial of the OX40 agonist ivuxolimab. Source of these receptors: an adult with an advanced solid tumor such as melanoma, head and neck, liver or kidney cancer.

This clone has just a few counts. The gene calls are TRBV6-1 and TRBJ1-2, with TRBD1 matching over 11 bases. J gave up 3 bases and V 7 bases, and 7 bases lay outside the gene matches. From germline, CDR1 is MNHNS and CDR2 SASEGT. This CDR3 spans 15 amino acids. The CDR3 sequence: CASIEGTGGDYGYTF. In DNA, the CDR3 is TGTGCCAGCATCGAAGGGACAGGGGGAGACTATGGCTACACCTTC.

V is TRBV7-2 and J is TRBJ2-2; a possible D gene is TRBD2 (6 bases). The germline V gene encodes CDR1 SGHTA and CDR2 FQGNSA. V lost 3 bases and J 1 base, leaving 18 bases between the germline ends. This CDR3 contains 18 residues. The CDR3 region is CASSLRGTGTVNTGELFF. CDR3 DNA: TGTGCCAGCAGCTTGAGGGGAACCGGGACTGTGAACACCGGGGAGCTGTTTTTT.

This clone came up a few times. The rearrangement joins TRBV7-2 to TRBJ1-5; possibly TRBD1 for D (5 bases). Looked up from germline, CDR1 is SGHTA and CDR2 is FQGNSA. The CDR3 loop spans 15 amino acids. Trimming left V 5 bases short and J 6 bases short, with 17 bases between. CDR3 sequence: CASSPRGGWGQPQHF. The CDR3 coding sequence is TGTGCCAGCAGCCCCCGCGGGGGGTGGGGTCAGCCCCAGCATTTT.

The V gene is TRBV6-5, the J gene TRBJ2-1; the D is unclear. Trimming shortened V by 4 bases and J by 9 bases, and 7 bases separated the two germline ends. Germline lookup yields CDR1 MNHEY and CDR2 SVGAGI. This CDR3 is 11 amino acids long. The CDR3 bases are TGTGCCAGCAGTTTCCAGCGTGAGCAGTTCTTC. It specifies CASSFQREQFF.

V gene TRBV28 combines with J gene TRBJ1-6, with 10 bases matching TRBD1. This CDR3 region has 15 residues. Germline values: CDR1 MDHEN, CDR2 SYDVKM. V shed 6 bases, J shed 10 bases, and the junction held 9 bases outside the gene matches. This CDR3 is CASSPGDRGRSPLHF. The CDR3 bases are TGTGCCAGCAGCCCAGGGGACAGGGGTCGGTCACCCCTCCACTTT.

This chain joins TRBV7-2 and TRBJ1-6, with a weak D call TRBD1 (5 bases). V dropped 1 base and J dropped 10 bases, with 8 bases sitting between them. The CDR3 sequence is 13 residues long. CDR1 is SGHTA and CDR2 is FQGNSA in the germline V gene. This chain's CDR3 is CASSLENRSPLHF. The CDR3 nucleotides read TGTGCCAGCAGCTTAGAGAACAGGTCACCCCTCCACTTT.

V gene TRBV2 combines with J gene TRBJ1-1, with 11 bases identical to TRBD1. The CDR3 contains 13 residues. Trimming at V came to 6 bases and at J to 5 bases, leaving 2 bases not matched to a gene. The V gene's germline CDR1 is SNHLY and CDR2 FYNNEI. The CDR3 here is CASSRDRGTEAFF. DNA of the CDR3: TGTGCCAGCAGCAGGGACAGGGGGACTGAAGCTTTCTTT.

The chain uses TRBV5-4 and TRBJ1-5, with D tentatively TRBD1 (5 bases). Germline V gene data show CDR1 as SGHNT and CDR2 as YYREEE (reference sequence). This CDR3 is 18 amino acids long. V was trimmed by 0 bases and J by 1 base, leaving 17 bases between them. The CDR3 reads CASSLERAGIMSNQPQHF. CDR3 bases: TGTGCCAGCAGCTTGGAGAGGGCAGGGATAATGAGCAATCAGCCCCAGCATTTT.

The rearrangement uses TRBV6-5 and TRBJ2-6; D call uncertain. Trimming took off 2 bases at V and 0 bases at J, with 5 bases between the two ends. The germline V gene encodes CDR1 MNHEY and CDR2 SVGAGI. The CDR3 is 15 amino acids. As DNA, the CDR3 is TGTGCCAGCAGTTACGGGCGCTCTGGGGCCAACGTCCTGACTTTC. Amino acids: CASSYGRSGANVLTF.

V gene TRBV5-1 combines with J gene TRBJ2-1, with D maybe TRBD2 (5 bases). This CDR3 spans 14 amino acids. Deletions cut 0 bases from V and 3 bases from J, with 7 bases between. Germline-derived CDR1 and CDR2 are SGHRS and YFSETQ. The CDR3 sequence: CASSLGSGYNEQFF. CDR3 nucleotide sequence: TGCGCCAGCAGCTTGGGCAGCGGCTACAATGAGCAGTTCTTC.

This sequence joins TRBV5-1 and TRBJ2-5; D uncertain. The CDR3 covers 15 residues. Between the trimmed V and J ends, which lost 1 base and 0 bases, there was a span of 10 bases. The germline V gene encodes CDR1 SGHRS and CDR2 YFSETQ. CDR3 coding DNA: TGCGCCAGCAGCTTGCAGGTCAGATACCAAGAGACCCAGTACTTC. The encoded protein is CASSLQVRYQETQYF.

This clone showed up just once. In nucleotides, the CDR3 is TGTGCCAGCAGCCTCCCCTGGCACAATGAGCAGTTCTTC. This codes for CASSLPWHNEQFF. This chain uses TRBV11-2 with TRBJ2-1; D call uncertain. The CDR3 totals 13 residues. Trimming took off 5 bases at V and 5 bases at J, with 10 bases between the two ends. Germline assignment: CDR1 SGHAT and CDR2 FQNNGV.

The chain couples TRBV4-1 to TRBJ1-4; a possible D gene is TRBD1 (6 bases). The ends were cut back, 1 base at V and 8 bases at J, with 20 bases in the middle. Germline loops: CDR1 MGHRA, CDR2 YSYEKL. The length of the CDR3 is 17 residues. DNA of the CDR3: TGCGCCAGCAGCCAAGCCAGGCTACAGGGAGGTAGAGAAAAACTGTTTTTT. Translating it yields CASSQARLQGGREKLFF.

J is TRBJ1-1 and V is TRBV20-1, with 7 nucleotides matching TRBD1. The CDR3 has 10 residues. Germline V CDR1 and CDR2: DFQATT, SNEGSKA (reference sequence). V dropped 1 base and J dropped 12; count of bases not matched to a gene: 2. As DNA, the CDR3 is TGCAGTGCTAGAGGACAGGGTCCTTTCTTT. This sequence encodes CSARGQGPFF.

This clone appeared once. V usage is TRBV9 and J usage is TRBJ2-1, with a weak D call TRBD1 (6 bases). Germline loops: CDR1 SGDLS, CDR2 YYNGEE. With 4 bases removed from V and 4 bases from J, the gap between germline ends came to 15 bases. The CDR3 is made up of 15 amino acids. The CDR3 is CASSPTGTPYNEQFF. The CDR3 coding sequence is TGTGCCAGCAGCCCAACCGGGACACCTTACAATGAGCAGTTCTTC.

V gene TRBV5-6 combines with J gene TRBJ2-2; D gene unclear. V was cut by 1 base and J by 17 bases, with 18 bases left in between. This CDR3 contains 13 residues. The germline V gene has CDR1 SGHDT and CDR2 YYEEEE. This CDR3 reads CASSLSPATQDFF. CDR3 bases: TGTGCCAGCAGCTTGTCTCCAGCAACGCAGGATTTTTTT.

This clone was observed a handful of times. J is TRBJ2-4 and V is TRBV7-8; 8 bases agree with TRBD1. CDR1 and CDR2 from the germline V gene are SGHVS and FQNEAQ. V dropped 3 bases and J dropped 6; count of bases not matched to a gene: 1. This CDR3 is built from 13 residues. DNA of the CDR3: TGTGCCAGCAGCTTCGACAGGGGAAACATTCAGTACTTC. Protein product: CASSFDRGNIQYF.

The chain links TRBV9 to TRBJ2-1, with TRBD2 matching over 7 bases. The CDR3 has 18 amino acids. The trim removed 5 bases at V and 1 base at J, leaving 15 bases unmatched. The germline V gene encodes CDR1 SGDLS and CDR2 YYNGEE. CDR3: CASSGNPTGGKSYNEQFF. The CDR3, as DNA: TGTGCCAGCAGTGGAAACCCAACCGGGGGGAAGTCCTACAATGAGCAGTTCTTC.

The chain carries TRBV19 and TRBJ1-1; TRBD1 matches at 7 bases. Germline loops: CDR1 LNHDA, CDR2 SQIVND (reference sequence). CDR3 size: 14 residues. With V trimmed by 3 bases and J by 1 base, 2 bases remained unmatched. CDR3 DNA sequence: TGTGCCAGTAGTATCAGGGGGGGGAACACTGAAGCTTTCTTT. It is translated as CASSIRGGNTEAFF.

The rearrangement links TRBV2 to TRBJ2-5, with 8 bases matching TRBD1. Losses at the gene ends were 6 bases for V and 1 base for J; bases not matched to a gene: 4. The CDR3 extends over 14 amino acids. Germline V gene data show CDR1 as SNHLY and CDR2 as FYNNEI. Here the CDR3 reads CASRRQGIQETQYF. The CDR3 DNA follows: TGTGCCAGCAGGAGACAGGGGATCCAAGAGACCCAGTACTTC.

The rearrangement uses TRBV2 and TRBJ2-5; 10 bases agree with TRBD2. The CDR3 consists of 14 residues. The J segment lost 1 base and the V segment lost 4 bases, leaving 0 bases of the junction unmatched. Germline V CDR1 and CDR2: SNHLY, FYNNEI. CDR3 region: CASSASGGQETQYF. Written as DNA, the CDR3 is TGTGCCAGCAGTGCTAGCGGGGGCCAAGAGACCCAGTACTTC. Filled out from reference TRBV2 and TRBJ2-5, the complete variable domain reads EPEVTQTPSHQVTQMGQEVILRCVPISNHLYFYWYRQILGQKVEFLVSFYNNEISEKSEIFDDQFSVERPDGSNFTLKIRSTKLEDSAMYFCASSASGGQETQYFGPGTRLLVL.

This chain uses TRBV2 with TRBJ2-1, with TRBD1 matching 9 bases. The J segment lost 13 bases and the V segment lost 6 bases, leaving 16 bases of the junction unmatched. Germline V gene data show CDR1 as SNHLY and CDR2 as FYNNEI. This CDR3 has 15 residues. The CDR3 DNA follows: TGTGCCAGCAGGAAGGGACAGGGCCCAAAATGGACTCAGTTCTTC. Translated: CASRKGQGPKWTQFF.

The V and J genes are TRBV5-8 and TRBJ1-5; D unclear. CDR1 and CDR2 from the germline V gene are SGHTS and YDEGEE. V was trimmed by 2 bases and J by 3 bases, leaving 9 bases between them. The length of the CDR3 is 14 residues. Here the CDR3 reads CASSLGQLNQPQHF. CDR3 bases: TGTGCCAGCAGCTTAGGTCAGCTCAATCAGCCCCAGCATTTT. The whole variable domain, filled in from reference TRBV5-8 and TRBJ1-5, reads EAGVTQSPTHLIKTRGQQATLRCSPISGHTSVYWYQQALGLGLQFLLWYDEGEERNRGNFPPRFSGRQFPNYSSELNVNALELEDSALYLCASSLGQLNQPQHFGDGTRLSIL.

V gene TRBV6-1 combines with J gene TRBJ2-5; tentative D call: TRBD2 (7 bases). The germline V and J ends were trimmed by 8 bases and 5 bases, with 15 bases remaining between them. Per the germline V gene, CDR1 is MNHNS and CDR2 is SASEGT. The CDR3 consists of 13 residues. This CDR3 is CASGGGAQETQYF. CDR3 bases: TGTGCCAGCGGGGGGGGCGCCCAGGAGACCCAGTACTTC.

The chain combines TRBV28 with TRBJ1-1; D may be TRBD1 (6 bases). CDR3 length: 11 residues. The germline gives CDR1 MDHEN, CDR2 SYDVKM. The germline V and J ends were trimmed by 5 bases and 8 bases, with 9 bases remaining between them. CDR3 DNA: TGTGCCAGCAGTCCCGGACAGGAAGCTTTCTTT. It translates to CASSPGQEAFF.

This clone was recorded once. The chain joins TRBV19 to TRBJ2-1, with a possible D match to TRBD1 (5 bases). CDR1 LNHDA and CDR2 SQIVND come from the germline V gene (reference sequence). This CDR3 contains 16 residues. The V end was cut by 4 bases, the J end by 0 bases, with 13 bases between. CDR3 region: CASSTRQSSSYNEQFF. The CDR3 DNA is TGTGCCAGTAGTACCAGACAGTCTAGCTCCTACAATGAGCAGTTCTTC.

This clone was detected a few times. The chain carries TRBV27 and TRBJ2-7; 9 bases line up with TRBD1. The CDR3 runs 16 residues. Germline CDR1 is MNHEY and CDR2 is SMNVEV (reference sequence). The V gene end was trimmed by 8 bases and the J gene end by 4 bases; junction bases not matched to a gene: 15. This CDR3 reads CASVVISGQGIYEQYF. The CDR3 nucleotides read TGTGCCAGCGTGGTAATTTCGGGACAGGGAATTTACGAGCAGTACTTC.

The CDR3: CAISFGGSSYNEQFF. The CDR3 DNA reads TGTGCCATCTCTTTCGGGGGGAGCTCCTACAATGAGCAGTTCTTC. J is TRBJ2-1 and V is TRBV28, with 7 positions matching TRBD2. Germline values: CDR1 MDHEN, CDR2 SYDVKM. The CDR3 totals 15 residues. Germline trimming cut 10 bases from V and 0 bases from J; bases unmatched to any gene: 9.

The V gene is TRBV7-2, the J gene TRBJ1-2, with D tentatively TRBD1 (5 bases). This CDR3 comprises 15 residues. Trimming removed 1 base at V and 2 bases at J, with 11 bases between. CDR1 and CDR2 from the germline V gene are SGHTA and FQGNSA. CDR3 sequence reads: CASSLEAGVNYGYTF. CDR3 sequence (DNA): TGTGCCAGCAGCTTAGAGGCGGGGGTAAACTATGGCTACACCTTC. Supplemented by reference TRBV7-2 and TRBJ1-2, the full variable domain reads GAGVSQSPSNKVTEKGKDVELRCDPISGHTALYWYRQSLGQGLEFLIYFQGNSAPDKSGLPSDRFSAERTGGSVSTLTIQRTQQEDSAVYLCASSLEAGVNYGYTFGSGTRLTVV.